The table lists the clone carrying this T cell receptor (beta chain) with a few counts. Its matching antigen is unknown. This sample is part of a study of post-analysis software for immune sequencing data. Tagging with unique molecular identifiers was a feature of the TCR beta cDNA libraries. T cells numbering roughly 0.9 to 10 million yielded cDNA molecules that totaled roughly 500,000. TCRdb re-called the PCR reads through MiXCR, storing one row per CDR3 protein. The sample lists 150,000 to 200,000 distinct CDR3 sequences; about 32% were seen once. Study-wide points: Strong same-batch co-clustering of samples appeared with F measure clustering. Compared against controls, patients with multiple sclerosis displayed significantly lower normalized Chao1 diversity. TRBV5-6, TRBV5-1 and TRBV20-1 were among a handful of TRBV segments more frequent in patients than controls.

Germline CDR1 and CDR2: SGHDN and FVKESK. The CDR3 runs to 15 residues. The V gene lost 2 bases and the J gene lost 1 base, with 11 bases spanning the gap. The V call is TRBV14, the J call TRBJ1-1, with D possibly being TRBD1 (6 bases). The receptor comes from a girl aged 10 to 17 with multiple sclerosis. The sequencing sample was made of blood. The CDR3 nucleotides are TGTGCCAGCAGCCAAACAGGGTGGGCGAACACTGAAGCTTTCTTT. Translating gives CASSQTGWANTEAFF.